The present T cell receptor (beta chain) was sequenced within a study of blood T cell repertoires in COVID-19. Germline V CDR1 and CDR2: SGDLS, YYNGEE. The ends were cut back, 2 bases at V and 11 bases at J, with 13 bases in the middle. The CDR3 extends over 12 amino acids. Profiled with immunoSEQ multiplex PCR; TCRdb holds only in-frame clones, not every one. The table has fewer than 45,000 clones, about 85% seen once. This chain uses TRBV9 with TRBJ1-1, with D perhaps matching TRBD1 (6 bases). The sequence derives from a man aged 55 to 70 with COVID-19, enrolled during active disease. The specimen was peripheral blood. CDR3 sequence (DNA): TGTGCCAGCAGCGTTACAGGGTCGAGGGCTTTCTTT. It yields the protein CASSVTGSRAFF.